The 5 T cell receptor beta chains listed next were all sequenced from one sample in a study of metastatic and nonmetastatic thyroid tumors. TCRdb recomputed clones from the PCR reads via MiXCR. Of approximately 25,000 clones in the sample, roughly 20% are singletons; the top ten hold about a quarter. Prior to thyroid surgery, none of the patients had received any treatment. The sample was blood. The receptors were gathered from a male donor with papillary thyroid cancer or a benign thyroid nodule (not recorded which). Some clones in this sample may be carry-over from other donors' samples.

Turning to this clone: One end of the junction does not line up with germline, which may come from a read error. This chain links TRBV7-3 with TRBJ2-1; 14 bases match TRBD2. The CDR3 has 16 amino acids. CDR1 and CDR2 (germline): SGHTA, FQGTGA. DNA for the CDR3: TGTGTCAGCAGCTCCGGGACTAGCGGGAGATCTGATGATCAGTTCTTC. This encodes CVSSSGTSGRSDDQFF.

On this clone itself: This may be a read error: a much more frequent sequence differs by one nucleotide. V is TRBV5-6 and J is TRBJ2-7; D tentatively fits TRBD1 or TRBD2 (5 bases each). Looked up from germline, CDR1 is SGHDT and CDR2 is YYEEEE. This CDR3 is 13 amino acids long. The CDR3, as DNA: TGTGCCAGCAGCAAGGAGAACTGGGACGATCAGTACTTC. Translating it yields CASSKENWDDQYF.

As concerns this clone: At one end, the junction sequence differs from germline, possibly due to a read error. The same CDR3 can be traced to other DNA sequences in this sample. This rearrangement joins TRBV20-1 to TRBJ1-2; the match to TRBD1 covers 7 bases. Per germline, CDR1 DFQATT and CDR2 SNEGSKA (reference sequence). The CDR3 is 14 residues long. The CDR3 DNA reads TGTAGTGCTAGACGGACAGGTCTCAACTATGGCTACACCTTC. It translates to CSARRTGLNYGYTF.

This clone was counted at least ten times. The rearrangement links TRBV7-2 to TRBJ1-1, with 9 bases lining up with TRBD1. With V trimmed by 4 bases and J by 8 bases, 8 bases remained unmatched. The CDR3 has 14 amino acids. CDR1 SGHTA and CDR2 FQGNSA come from the germline V gene. In nucleotides, the CDR3 is TGTGCCAGCAGCTCGACCGGGACAGGGAGGGAAGCTTTCTTT. Its translation is CASSSTGTGREAFF.

This clone was recorded many times. The chain uses TRBV29-1 and TRBJ1-1; 7 bases agree with TRBD1. The J segment lost 1 base and the V segment lost 7 bases, leaving 9 bases of the junction unmatched. The CDR3 loop spans 14 amino acids. Germline CDR1 is SQVTM and CDR2 is ANQGSEA. DNA for the CDR3: TGCAGCGCCCGACAGGGTGGAGAGAACACTGAAGCTTTCTTT. Amino acid sequence: CSARQGGENTEAFF.